This TCR beta chain was captured in a study of control samples from healthy donors and cancer patients (dated by TCRdb to about 2020). The CDR3 measures 13 amino acids from cysteine to phenylalanine. Only the CDR3 DNA stays, 39 bases, in frame from base 1. Here V drops 2 bases and J drops 7 bases, and the junction holds 2 bases not matched to any gene. The germline V gene encodes CDR1 SGHTA and CDR2 FQGTGA. The library was built by means of the immunoSEQ multiplex PCR assay. TCRdb's version of the immuneACCESS table is confined to in-frame rearrangements and falls short of the full clone set. An unresolved V gene accounts for under half of the shortfall where checked; the remainder is of unknown origin. For this sample there are approximately 2,300 clones; about 95% appear just once. The ten largest clones add up to around 11% of the sample. Remarks on this clone: Its antigen has not been determined. No per-base quality is available; no much larger clone lies one base away.

The chain joins TRBV7-3 to TRBJ2-1; 7 bases in the middle match TRBD2. This TCR was sampled from a man aged 65-85 years with colorectal cancer. Sequencing used PBMCs. The nucleotide sequence reads as follows: TGTGCCAGCAGCTTAGCCGGGGGGAATGAGCAGTTCTTC. It codes for CASSLAGGNEQFF.